The clone carrying this T cell receptor beta chain was detected once. These data belong to a study of blood T cell dynamics during melanoma immunotherapy. Study-wide context: Standard first-line treatment here was pembrolizumab or nivolumab plus ipilimumab in metastatic melanoma.

TCRdb's table, derived via immunoSEQ multiplex PCR, lists solely in-frame clones and lacks some. In the table there are 8,200 or so clones, 88% of which are singletons. Time point denoted: week 3, after first cycle of checkpoint inhibitor. Apart from a couple of fast progressors, RECIST 1.1 response was judged 12 weeks post-infusion. Prior systemic cancer therapy, immunosuppressant use and other active malignancies excluded patients. This TCR came from a human donor with melanoma. This material consisted of blood, taken from a patient treated with checkpoint blockade.

CDR3 DNA sequence: TGCAGCGTTGAAGATCCGGCGGGGAGCTCCTACGAGCAGTACTTC. Amino acid sequence: CSVEDPAGSSYEQYF. The chain carries TRBV29-1 and TRBJ2-5, with D possibly matching TRBD2 (6 bases). The DNA end is a closer match to TRBJ2-7, so the J assignment may be wrong. CDR3 length: 15 residues. CDR1 and CDR2 from the germline V gene are SQVTM and ANQGSEA.